These T cell receptor beta chains were read from a single sample in a study of resident and recirculating memory T cells in vitiligo. TCRdb's table, derived via immunoSEQ multiplex PCR, lists solely in-frame clones and lacks some. The sample yields approximately 69,000 clones, roughly 90% seen once. Material: blood. These receptors were taken from a male donor with vitiligo. Both conserved end residues are part of each CDR3. Each record gives: D gene, clone size, J gene, V gene, CDR3 protein, CDR3 DNA. A D gene is named only where the DNA matches it firmly. Rows give clone size only sometimes, using once, few, many, or a class for an expanded clone.

NA	NA	TRBJ1-3	TRBV28	CASSSPGHPGNTIYF	TGTGCCAGCAGTTCCCCAGGGCACCCTGGAAACACCATATATTTT
TRBD1	once	TRBJ1-1	TRBV9	CASSIEGQGDTEAFF	TGTGCCAGCAGCATTGAGGGACAGGGGGACACTGAAGCTTTCTTT
TRBD1	few	TRBJ1-1	TRBV5-1	CASSQGQQNTEAFF	TGCGCCAGCAGCCAGGGACAGCAGAACACTGAAGCTTTCTTT
NA	NA	TRBJ1-1	TRBV11-2	CASSLIPPGPVNTEAFF	TGTGCCAGCAGCTTAATCCCCCCAGGGCCGGTGAACACTGAAGCTTTCTTT
NA	NA	TRBJ1-2	TRBV15	CATSRDRAGGYTF	TGTGCCACCAGCAGAGATCGTGCAGGTGGCTACACCTTC
NA	NA	TRBJ1-6	TRBV4-3	CASSQEVWRGGNSPLHF	TGCGCCAGCAGCCAAGAGGTTTGGCGGGGAGGTAATTCACCCCTCCACTTT
TRBD1	NA	TRBJ2-3	TRBV6-1	CASSLDRYADTQYF	TGTGCCAGCAGTCTGGACAGGTACGCAGATACGCAGTATTTT
TRBD1	NA	TRBJ1-1	TRBV5-8	CASSLVTGGATEAFF	TGTGCCAGCAGCTTGGTCACAGGGGGCGCGACTGAAGCTTTCTTT
NA	NA	TRBJ2-7	TRBV5-8	CASSVPRRGYYEQYF	TGTGCCAGCAGCGTACCTCGCCGGGGTTACTACGAGCAGTACTTC
TRBD2	NA	TRBJ2-3	TRBV7-3	CASSSGLVRDTQYF	TGTGCCAGCAGCTCTGGACTAGTGCGAGATACGCAGTATTTT
NA	NA	TRBJ2-6	TRBV5-6	CASSLYGQSGANVLTF	TGTGCCAGCAGCTTGTACGGACAGTCTGGGGCCAACGTCCTGACTTTC